One T cell receptor (beta chain) is described in this entry. Its antigen is not known. Via MiXCR, TCRdb re-called the 5' RACE reads, giving one row per CDR3 protein. The sample lists 750,000 to 950,000 distinct CDR3 sequences, 9% to 15% seen once, with about 1.5% in the top ten. This sample is part of a study of identical twins. General observations from the study: Out-of-frame alpha sequences shared between twins exhibited an excess of low generation probability.

Germline trimming cut 6 bases from V and 3 bases from J; bases unmatched to any gene: 3. The CDR3 is 13 amino acids. Separately, the same data were catalogued under a study of yellow fever vaccine responses in identical twins.

The clonotype was recovered from a woman under 30 in good health. Sequencing was done on a sample of PBMCs. V is TRBV12-3 or TRBV12-4 and J is TRBJ1-2; 8 positions match TRBD1. This chain's CDR3 is CASRLDRDYGYTF. In nucleotides, the CDR3 is TGTGCCAGCAGACTGGACAGGGACTATGGCTACACCTTC.